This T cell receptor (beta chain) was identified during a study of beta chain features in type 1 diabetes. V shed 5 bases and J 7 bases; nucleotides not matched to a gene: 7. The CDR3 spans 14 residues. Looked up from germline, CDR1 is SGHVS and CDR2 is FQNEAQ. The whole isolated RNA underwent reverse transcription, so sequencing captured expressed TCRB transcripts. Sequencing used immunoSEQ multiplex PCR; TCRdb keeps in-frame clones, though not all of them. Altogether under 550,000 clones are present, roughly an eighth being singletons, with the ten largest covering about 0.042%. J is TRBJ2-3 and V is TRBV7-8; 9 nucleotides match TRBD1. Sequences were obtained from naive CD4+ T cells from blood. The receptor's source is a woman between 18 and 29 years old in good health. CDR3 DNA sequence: TGTGCCAGCAGCCTCACAGGGGGCCGGAATACGCAGTATTTT. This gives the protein CASSLTGGRNTQYF.